A selection of T cell receptor beta chains follows, all from one sample in a study of blood T cell repertoires in COVID-19. Measured with immunoSEQ multiplex PCR; TCRdb has only the in-frame clones, and not every one. The sample has fewer than 450,000 clones, 87% seen once. Sequencing was carried out using PBMCs or T cells enriched from blood (not recorded which). The receptors derive from a woman in her 30s who had recovered from COVID-19. The CDR3 runs from the conserved cysteine through the conserved F or W. D genes are given only for firm matches. Not all rows give a size; the values are once, few, many and, for expanded clones, a class.

V	J	D	size	CDR3	DNA
TRBV6-5	TRBJ2-7	NA	NA	CASSYSLRPYEQYF	TGTGCCAGCAGTTACTCGCTCAGGCCCTACGAGCAGTACTTC
TRBV2	TRBJ2-5	TRBD1	NA	CASRDGQGQETQYF	TGTGCCAGCAGGGACGGACAGGGGCAAGAGACCCAGTACTTC
TRBV5-4	TRBJ1-1	TRBD1	NA	CASSRGTGGEAFF	TGTGCCAGCAGCCGCGGGACAGGGGGCGAAGCTTTCTTT
TRBV4-1	TRBJ2-7	NA	many	CASSHEAEYEQYF	TGCGCCAGCAGCCATGAAGCGGAATACGAGCAGTACTTC
TRBV3-1/TRBV3-2	TRBJ1-5	NA	NA	CASSQDRSGSQHF	TGTGCCAGCAGCCAAGATCGATCGGGTTCCCAGCATTTT
TRBV10-3	TRBJ1-5	TRBD1	NA	CAISSGTGGVDQPQHF	TGTGCCATCAGTTCCGGGACAGGGGGCGTAGACCAGCCCCAGCATTTT
TRBV19	TRBJ2-1	NA	once	CASRVPGGNEQFF	TGTGCCAGTAGGGTTCCCGGGGGTAATGAGCAGTTCTTC
TRBV6-5	TRBJ2-7	TRBD2	NA	CASSQLAGGSYEQYF	TGTGCCAGCAGCCAACTAGCGGGGGGTTCCTACGAGCAGTACTTC
TRBV3-1/TRBV3-2	TRBJ2-1	TRBD2	NA	CASSQGTSGVYNEQFF	TGTGCCAGCAGCCAGGGGACTAGCGGGGTTTACAATGAGCAGTTCTTC
TRBV6-5	TRBJ1-1	NA	NA	CASGEVAEAFF	TGTGCCAGCGGGGAGGTCGCTGAAGCTTTCTTT
TRBV19	TRBJ2-1	TRBD2	once	CASSIVAGGVGSYNEQFF	TGTGCCAGTAGTATTGTAGCGGGGGGGGTTGGATCCTACAATGAGCAGTTCTTC
TRBV11-3	TRBJ1-1	TRBD1	NA	CASSPGTGAVTEAFF	TGTGCCAGCAGCCCGGGGACAGGGGCGGTAACTGAAGCTTTCTTT
TRBV28	TRBJ1-3	NA	NA	CASSPGQMAGNTIYF	TGTGCCAGCAGCCCAGGACAGATGGCTGGAAACACCATATATTTT
TRBV5-8	TRBJ2-3	TRBD2	NA	CASSLARTSGGTDTQYF	TGTGCCAGCAGCTTGGCCCGAACTAGCGGGGGGACAGATACGCAGTATTTT
TRBV19	TRBJ1-3	NA	NA	CASSLGFGFSSSGNTIYF	TGTGCCAGTAGTTTGGGCTTCGGCTTCTCGAGCTCTGGAAACACCATATATTTT
TRBV7-9	TRBJ1-1	NA	NA	CASSFSLSEAFF	TGTGCCAGCAGCTTCTCGTTGAGTGAAGCTTTCTTT
TRBV28	TRBJ2-7	TRBD2	NA	CASSFPSGGHDYEQYF	TGTGCCAGCAGTTTCCCTAGCGGGGGGCACGACTACGAGCAGTACTTC
TRBV9	TRBJ2-3	NA	NA	CASSVAQSTDTQYF	TGTGCCAGCAGCGTAGCTCAGAGCACAGATACGCAGTATTTT
TRBV27	TRBJ2-7	TRBD1	NA	CASSLGTGSREQYF	TGTGCCAGCAGTTTAGGGACAGGCTCGCGAGAGCAGTACTTC
TRBV29-1	TRBJ2-3	NA	NA	CSVEESADTQYF	TGCAGCGTTGAAGAGTCGGCAGATACGCAGTATTTT
TRBV27	TRBJ2-1	NA	NA	CASSLELRGKQFF	TGTGCCAGCAGTTTAGAGTTGAGGGGGAAGCAGTTCTTC
TRBV7-2	TRBJ2-7	TRBD2	once	CASSLMGREKHEQYF	TGTGCCAGCAGCTTAATGGGGCGGGAGAAGCACGAGCAGTACTTC
TRBV9	TRBJ1-6	NA	NA	CASSPSQAIYNSPLHF	TGTGCCAGCTCCCCCTCCCAGGCGATCTATAATTCACCCCTCCACTTT
TRBV7-9	TRBJ1-1	NA	once	CASSFGQMNTEAFF	TGTGCCAGCAGCTTCGGACAGATGAACACTGAAGCTTTCTTT
TRBV9	TRBJ2-4	TRBD2	NA	CASSVGLTSGGKENIQYF	TGTGCCAGCAGCGTAGGACTGACTAGCGGGGGAAAAGAAAACATTCAGTACTTC
TRBV27	TRBJ2-7	NA	NA	CASSFYSYEQYF	TGTGCCAGCAGTTTCTACTCCTACGAGCAGTACTTC
TRBV5-1	TRBJ2-5	NA	NA	CASSLEAEGETQYF	TGCGCCAGCAGCTTGGAGGCGGAGGGAGAGACCCAGTACTTC
TRBV15	TRBJ1-5	NA	few	CATSRDGQPQHF	TGTGCCACCAGCAGAGACGGTCAGCCCCAGCATTTT
TRBV7-8	TRBJ1-5	NA	NA	CASSLIPGQPQHF	TGTGCCAGCAGCTTAATTCCCGGTCAGCCCCAGCATTTT
TRBV7-8	TRBJ2-3	NA	NA	CASSPPRKDTQYF	TGTGCCAGCAGCCCCCCTAGGAAGGATACGCAGTATTTT
TRBV4-1	TRBJ1-1	NA	NA	CASSQPGRGNTEAFF	TGCGCCAGCAGCCAACCGGGGCGGGGGAACACTGAAGCTTTCTTT
TRBV6-5	TRBJ1-2	NA	NA	CASTPQERANYGYTF	TGTGCCAGCACCCCACAGGAGAGAGCTAACTATGGCTACACCTTC
TRBV28	TRBJ1-1	NA	NA	CASSSDQNTEAFF	TGTGCCAGCAGTAGCGACCAAAACACTGAAGCTTTCTTT
TRBV24-1	TRBJ2-3	TRBD1	NA	CATSDPGQGATDTQYF	TGTGCCACCAGTGATCCTGGACAGGGGGCCACAGATACGCAGTATTTT
TRBV5-1	TRBJ1-2	NA	NA	CASSLDQGNYDGYTF	TGCGCCAGCAGCTTGGACCAGGGGAATTATGATGGCTACACCTTC
TRBV15	TRBJ2-5	NA	NA	CATSRDGRGGAETQYF	TGTGCCACCAGCAGAGATGGGAGAGGGGGGGCAGAGACCCAGTACTTC
TRBV11-3	TRBJ1-1	TRBD1	NA	CASSQGVRTEAFF	TGTGCCAGCAGCCAGGGGGTGAGGACTGAAGCTTTCTTT
TRBV27	TRBJ1-6	TRBD1	NA	CASSLSWWDRGDHNSPLHF	TGTGCCAGCAGTTTATCATGGTGGGACAGGGGGGACCATAATTCACCCCTCCACTTT
TRBV19	TRBJ1-2	TRBD1	NA	CASSTRDRGSSAYGYTF	TGTGCCAGTAGTACCCGGGACAGGGGTTCTTCAGCTTATGGCTACACCTTC
TRBV10-3	TRBJ1-4	NA	NA	CAISATGIRGEKLFF	TGTGCCATCAGTGCCACAGGGATTAGAGGTGAAAAACTGTTTTTT
TRBV11-2	TRBJ2-5	TRBD2	NA	CASSLEPPSGGRPFQTQYF	TGTGCCAGCAGCTTAGAACCACCTAGCGGGGGCCGCCCTTTCCAGACCCAGTACTTC
TRBV19	TRBJ1-1	TRBD1	NA	CASSITGGSSEAFF	TGTGCCAGTAGTATCACAGGGGGCAGCTCTGAAGCTTTCTTT
TRBV18	TRBJ2-6	NA	NA	CASSPYSGANVLTF	TGTGCCAGCTCACCATACTCTGGGGCCAACGTCCTGACTTTC
TRBV7-9	TRBJ1-5	TRBD1	NA	CASSSTGGEGEPQHF	TGTGCCAGCAGCTCGACAGGGGGCGAGGGGGAACCCCAGCATTTT
TRBV29-1	TRBJ1-2	TRBD1	NA	CSVDNRGQDGYTF	TGCAGCGTGGATAACAGGGGGCAGGATGGCTACACCTTC
TRBV3-1/TRBV3-2	TRBJ2-7	TRBD2	NA	CASSFIAGPRGEQYF	TGTGCCAGCAGTTTTATAGCGGGGCCCCGGGGGGAGCAGTACTTC
TRBV5-4	TRBJ1-6	NA	NA	CASSQDTSNSPLHF	TGTGCCAGCAGCCAGGACACCAGTAATTCACCCCTCCACTTT
TRBV5-1	TRBJ1-1	NA	NA	CASSLRLQVSRPNLNTEAFF	TGCGCCAGCAGCTTGAGGTTACAAGTCTCCAGGCCGAACCTGAACACTGAAGCTTTCTTT
TRBV24-1	TRBJ2-6	TRBD1	NA	CATSDSPQGAGSGANVLTF	TGTGCCACCAGTGATTCTCCACAGGGGGCGGGCTCGGGGGCCAACGTCCTGACTTTC
TRBV15	TRBJ1-2	NA	NA	CATSRDWGRTGRAGANYGYTF	TGTGCCACCAGCAGAGATTGGGGGCGAACGGGCAGAGCAGGGGCTAACTATGGCTACACCTTC
TRBV2	TRBJ2-7	NA	NA	CASSGDTAYEQYF	TGTGCCAGCAGCGGGGACACAGCCTACGAGCAGTACTTC
TRBV11-2	TRBJ1-4	TRBD1	NA	CASRGPGQGGEKLFF	TGTGCCAGCAGGGGCCCCGGACAGGGCGGTGAAAAACTGTTTTTT
TRBV9	TRBJ2-5	TRBD2	NA	CASSVVAGEGETQYF	TGTGCCAGCAGCGTGGTAGCGGGGGAGGGGGAGACCCAGTACTTC
TRBV5-5	TRBJ2-2	NA	NA	CASSLSTGGELFF	TGTGCCAGCAGCTTAAGCACGGGTGGGGAGCTGTTTTTT
TRBV29-1	TRBJ2-3	TRBD2	NA	CSVERRGVSDTQYF	TGCAGCGTTGAACGGCGGGGGGTTTCAGATACGCAGTATTTT
TRBV6-5	TRBJ2-2	TRBD2	few	CASSYPGGADTGELFF	TGTGCCAGCAGTTACCCGGGGGGGGCGGACACCGGGGAGCTGTTTTTT
TRBV5-1	TRBJ1-1	NA	NA	CASMGARTEAFF	TGCGCGTCGATGGGGGCTCGGACTGAAGCTTTCTTT